This T cell receptor (beta chain) was identified during a study of blood T cell repertoires in COVID-19. Method: immunoSEQ multiplex PCR; TCRdb's copy keeps in-frame clones and lacks some. The sample holds about 91,000 clones, approximately 77% seen once. Trimming pared 3 bases from V and 4 bases from J, leaving 15 bases between. The germline V gene has CDR1 SGHTA and CDR2 FQGNSA. This CDR3 has 15 amino acids. Sequencing was performed on peripheral blood. The TCR originated in an elderly woman with acute or convalescent COVID-19. The chain recombines TRBV7-2 with TRBJ1-2; weak D call: TRBD1 (5 bases). CDR3 in amino acids: CASSLRAGAIYGYTF. DNA of the CDR3: TGTGCCAGCAGCTTGCGAGCTGGGGCAATCTATGGCTACACCTTC.